Below, 32 T cell receptor beta chains from the same sample are listed, as sequenced in a study of T cells after yellow fever vaccination. TCRdb independently ran MiXCR on the 5' RACE reads; one entry per CDR3 protein. This sample has around 140,000 distinct CDR3 sequences, with more than 6.5% found just once. The sample in question was CD4+ T cells sorted from PBMCs, obtained 10 days after the yellow fever booster vaccination. Receptor source: a young man who received the YFV17D yellow fever vaccine.

The chain has TRBV5-4 and TRBJ2-5; D uncertain. The germline gives CDR1 SGHNT, CDR2 YYREEE (reference sequence). The CDR3 covers 16 residues. The V end was cut by 0 bases, the J end by 3 bases, with 15 bases between. The CDR3 sequence is CASSLGGRISEETQYF. The CDR3, as DNA: TGTGCCAGCAGCTTGGGTGGGCGTATATCCGAAGAGACCCAGTACTTC.

This clonotype was seen at least ten times. V gene TRBV7-2 combines with J gene TRBJ2-7, with no clear D. CDR1 is SGHTA and CDR2 is FQGNSA in the germline V gene. The CDR3 length is 14 residues. V dropped 5 bases and J dropped 1 base, with 12 bases sitting between them. The DNA for the CDR3 is TGTGCCAGCAGCATGTCAGGCAAGTCCTACGAGCAGTACTTC. Translated, it gives CASSMSGKSYEQYF.

This clonotype has a handful of counts. The J gene is TRBJ2-3, the V gene TRBV7-9, with D unresolved. Germline V gene data show CDR1 as SEHNR and CDR2 as FQNEAQ (reference sequence). CDR3 length: 13 amino acids. Trimming pared 3 bases from V and 5 bases from J, leaving 9 bases between. This CDR3 reads CASSFQAVDTQYF. In nucleotides, the CDR3 is TGTGCCAGCAGCTTCCAAGCTGTAGATACGCAGTATTTT.

This clonotype was found many times. V is TRBV19 and J is TRBJ2-1; the match to TRBD1 covers 9 bases. Germline values: CDR1 LNHDA, CDR2 SQIVND (reference sequence). The ends lost 4 bases at V and 14 bases at J; junction bases unmatched: 6. The CDR3 has 12 amino acids. The CDR3 reads CASSNRGLWKFF. CDR3 nucleotides: TGTGCCAGTAGTAACAGGGGGCTTTGGAAGTTCTTC.

This clonotype was observed at least ten times. The chain has TRBV7-9 and TRBJ2-7, with D possibly being TRBD1 (5 bases). Trimming pared 0 bases from V and 7 bases from J, leaving 10 bases between. Germline V lookup: CDR1 SEHNR, CDR2 FQNEAQ (reference sequence). The CDR3 covers 13 residues. Written as DNA, the CDR3 is TGTGCCAGCAGCTTAGCAGGGGCTGGGGAGCAGTACTTC. Translated, it gives CASSLAGAGEQYF.

There are many counts of this clonotype. The chain uses TRBV5-1 and TRBJ2-2; 10 bases match TRBD1. The length of the CDR3 is 15 residues. Germline lookup yields CDR1 SGHRS and CDR2 YFSETQ. V gave up 5 bases and J gave up 3 bases; unmatched junction bases: 4. The DNA for the CDR3 is TGCGCCAGCAGGGCCGGGACAGGGGACACCGGGGAGCTGTTTTTT. As protein: CASRAGTGDTGELFF. The full variable domain, rest sourced from reference TRBV5-1 and TRBJ2-2, is KAGVTQTPRYLIKTRGQQVTLSCSPISGHRSVSWYQQTPGQGLQFLFEYFSETQRNKGNFPGRFSGRQFSNSRSEMNVSTLELGDSALYLCASRAGTGDTGELFFGEGSRLTVL.

The J gene is TRBJ2-1, the V gene TRBV5-6; D is undetermined. CDR3 length: 11 amino acids. Trimming shortened V by 6 bases and J by 7 bases, and 8 bases separated the two germline ends. Looked up from germline, CDR1 is SGHDT and CDR2 is YYEEEE. The CDR3 sequence is CASNWANEQFF. The CDR3 DNA reads as TGTGCCAGCAACTGGGCTAATGAGCAGTTCTTC.

The sample holds many counts of this clonotype. The chain combines TRBV11-1 with TRBJ2-5; D might be TRBD2 (5 bases). Per germline, CDR1 SGHAT and CDR2 FQDESV (reference sequence). The V end was cut by 5 bases, the J end by 3 bases, with 16 bases between. The CDR3 covers 15 residues. This CDR3 reads CASSRRPTSKETQYF. In nucleotides, the CDR3 is TGTGCCAGCAGCCGACGCCCCACTAGTAAAGAGACCCAGTACTTC.

Of note for this clonotype: This may be a read error, as it is one base from a much larger clone. The chain couples TRBV5-4 to TRBJ2-3; D perhaps matches TRBD2 (6 bases). The CDR3 totals 16 residues. V lost 2 bases and J lost 0, with 13 bases in between. Germline V gene data show CDR1 as SGHNT and CDR2 as YYREEE (reference sequence). The CDR3 protein is CASSLRPAGSTDTQYF. In nucleotides, the CDR3 is TGTGCCAGCAGCTTACGACCAGCGGGCAGCACAGATACGCAGTATTTT. Full variable domain (rest looked up from reference TRBV5-4 and TRBJ2-3): ETGVTQSPTHLIKTRGQQVTLRCSSQSGHNTVSWYQQALGQGPQFIFQYYREEENGRGNFPPRFSGLQFPNYSSELNVNALELDDSALYLCASSLRPAGSTDTQYFGPGTRLTVL.

This clonotype was counted only a few times. The CDR3 DNA reads as TGTGCCAGCAGCTTAGTAGTGGGAGGAGGTGAGCAGTTCTTC. Amino acid sequence: CASSLVVGGGEQFF. V and J are TRBV7-9 and TRBJ2-1; TRBD2 might be the D (6 bases). Germline-derived CDR1 and CDR2 are SEHNR and FQNEAQ (reference sequence). V gave up 1 base and J gave up 9 bases, with 13 bases separating them. CDR3 length: 14 amino acids.

The sample holds many counts of this clonotype. The chain uses TRBV7-2 and TRBJ2-3, with D hard to call. Looked up from germline, CDR1 is SGHTA and CDR2 is FQGNSA. V was pared by 2 bases and J by 1 base, with 13 bases between. The CDR3 is 16 residues long. The chain's CDR3 is CASSLRTGKGTDTQYF. The CDR3, as DNA: TGTGCCAGCAGCTTACGGACGGGTAAGGGCACAGATACGCAGTATTTT.

Many counts were recorded for this clonotype. The rearrangement joins TRBV4-3 to TRBJ2-3; D is unclear. This CDR3 has 13 amino acids. V lost 1 base and J 5 bases, leaving 7 bases between the germline ends. From germline, CDR1 is LGHNA and CDR2 YSLEER. CDR3 DNA: TGCGCCAGCAGCCAAGTGTCCGGAGATACGCAGTATTTT. Protein: CASSQVSGDTQYF.

This clonotype was found many times. The chain uses TRBV6-1 and TRBJ2-7; 8 bases align to TRBD2. The CDR3 is 14 residues long. From germline, CDR1 is MNHNS and CDR2 SASEGT. Germline trimming cut 5 bases from V and 3 bases from J; bases unmatched to any gene: 6. The CDR3 loop is CASSKSGTSYEQYF. The CDR3 DNA reads as TGTGCCAGCAGTAAATCCGGGACTAGCTACGAGCAGTACTTC.

This clonotype was seen ten or more times. This chain links TRBV10-3 with TRBJ2-1, with D possibly TRBD2 on 6 matching bases. The CDR3 covers 14 residues. Germline values: CDR1 ENHRY, CDR2 SYGVKD. The ends were cut back, 2 bases at V and 6 bases at J, with 11 bases in the middle. The CDR3 here is CAISEPRERNEQFF. CDR3 in DNA: TGTGCCATCAGTGAGCCCCGGGAGCGCAATGAGCAGTTCTTC.

This clonotype has at least ten counts. The gene calls are TRBV7-6 and TRBJ2-1; possibly TRBD1 for D (5 bases). Per the germline V gene, CDR1 is SGHVS and CDR2 is FNYEAQ. The CDR3 is made up of 15 amino acids. Trimming pared 5 bases from V and 3 bases from J, leaving 14 bases between. CDR3 residues: CASSSRGQGYNEQFF. The CDR3 nucleotides read TGTGCCAGCAGCAGCCGCGGCCAGGGCTACAATGAGCAGTTCTTC. The full variable domain, in which reference TRBV7-6 and TRBJ2-1 provide the parts outside the CDR3, is GAGVSQSPRYKVTKRGQDVALRCDPISGHVSLYWYRQALGQGPEFLTYFNYEAQQDKSGLPNDRFSAERPEGSISTLTIQRTEQRDSAMYRCASSSRGQGYNEQFFGPGTRLTVL.

The sample holds a few counts of this clonotype. The chain combines TRBV7-3 with TRBJ2-1; 9 bases align to TRBD1. This CDR3 region has 16 residues. The V and J ends lost 2 bases and 5 bases, in that order; junction bases with no gene match: 7. From germline, CDR1 is SGHTA and CDR2 FQGTGA. CDR3 amino acids: CASSLVSGTGNNEQFF. The CDR3 DNA follows: TGTGCCAGCAGCTTAGTCTCCGGGACAGGGAACAATGAGCAGTTCTTC.

This clonotype was observed many times. The chain uses TRBV5-1 and TRBJ2-7, with 10 positions matching TRBD1. This CDR3 comprises 14 residues. The V segment lost 4 bases and the J segment 5 bases; nucleotides outside the gene matches: 6. In germline, CDR1 is SGHRS, CDR2 YFSETQ. The CDR3 DNA sequence: TGCGCCAGCAGCGTCGGGACAGGGGTCCACGAGCAGTACTTC. Translated, it gives CASSVGTGVHEQYF.

The table lists this clonotype with many counts. The chain employs TRBV21-1 and TRBJ2-7; the listed D gene, TRBD2, was not tested against the DNA. TRBV21-1 is listed as a pseudogene. The CDR3 sequence is 16 residues long. In nucleotides, the CDR3 is TGTGCCAGCAGCAAAGCTGTAGCGGGAGATGTGTGCGAGCAGTACTTC. It specifies CASSKAVAGDVCEQYF.

This clonotype came up many times. V gene TRBV5-1 combines with J gene TRBJ2-3; 11 nucleotides line up with TRBD2. The CDR3 totals 16 residues. Looked up from germline, CDR1 is SGHRS and CDR2 is YFSETQ. V shed 4 bases and J 4 bases; nucleotides not matched to a gene: 8. The CDR3 is CASSATLAGGADTQYF. DNA of the CDR3: TGCGCCAGCAGCGCCACCCTAGCGGGAGGTGCAGATACGCAGTATTTT.

This clonotype was recorded at least ten times. V and J are TRBV3-1 and TRBJ2-6, with D unresolved. Germline V gene lookup returns CDR1 LGHDT and CDR2 YNNKEL (reference sequence). Trimming pared 0 bases from V and 4 bases from J, leaving 13 bases between. The CDR3 is made up of 17 amino acids. CDR3 residues: CASSQDQWLLGANVLTF. CDR3 nucleotides: TGTGCCAGCAGCCAAGATCAGTGGCTGCTCGGGGCCAACGTCCTGACTTTC.

This clonotype showed up many times. The J gene is TRBJ2-1, the V gene TRBV30; 7 nucleotides line up with TRBD2. There are 13 residues in the CDR3. Germline V gene lookup returns CDR1 GTSNPN and CDR2 SVGIG (reference sequence). J was trimmed by 0 bases and V by 7 bases; bases with no gene match: 3. The CDR3 DNA reads TGTGCCTCTAGCGGAAACTCCTACAATGAGCAGTTCTTC. Protein product: CASSGNSYNEQFF.

This clonotype was found many times. This chain links TRBV6-5 with TRBJ2-5, with a weak D call TRBD1 (5 bases). With 8 bases removed from V and 7 bases from J, the gap between germline ends came to 11 bases. Germline CDR1 is MNHEY and CDR2 is SVGAGI. The CDR3 sequence is 11 residues long. The CDR3 spells CASGQVGTQYF. The CDR3 DNA reads as TGTGCCAGCGGACAAGTAGGGACCCAGTACTTC.

Concerning this clonotype itself: This may arise from a read error, as a much more abundant clone is one base away. V usage is TRBV5-6 and J usage is TRBJ1-6; D might be TRBD1 (5 bases). The CDR3 is 16 amino acids. The germline V gene encodes CDR1 SGHDT and CDR2 YYEEEE. As DNA, the CDR3 is TGTGCCAGCAGCCGAAGGACAACAGCAGATAAGTCACCCCTCCACTTT. It encodes CASSRRTTADKSPLHF.

This clonotype was observed many times. V is TRBV3-1 and J is TRBJ1-1, with D possibly being TRBD1 (6 bases). This CDR3 is 13 amino acids long. V was cut by 7 bases and J by 7 bases, with 16 bases left in between. Germline V gene lookup returns CDR1 LGHDT and CDR2 YNNKEL (reference sequence). The CDR3 DNA reads TGTGCCAGCACGCTCGGACAGACCAATGAAGCTTTCTTT. Translating gives CASTLGQTNEAFF. The full variable domain, completed using reference TRBV3-1 and TRBJ1-1, is DTAVSQTPKYLVTQMGNDKSIKCEQNLGHDTMYWYKQDSKKFLKIMFSYNNKELIINETVPNRFSPKSPDKAHLNLHINSLELGDSAVYFCASTLGQTNEAFFGQGTRLTVV.

A word on this clonotype: A read error is possible here, since a much larger clone lies one base away. The chain combines TRBV12-3 or TRBV12-4 with TRBJ2-7, with 8 positions matching TRBD2. This CDR3 comprises 14 residues. The DNA of the CDR3 is TGTGCCACCAGTTTACAAGCGGGAGCAACCGAGCAGTACTTC. It translates to CATSLQAGATEQYF.

This clonotype was seen many times. V and J are TRBV5-1 and TRBJ1-6; tentative D call: TRBD1 (5 bases). In germline, CDR1 is SGHRS, CDR2 YFSETQ. The CDR3 loop spans 15 amino acids. V lost 4 bases and J 4 bases, leaving 12 bases between the germline ends. The CDR3 here is CASSVTGTYNSPLHF. The CDR3, as DNA: TGCGCCAGCAGCGTCACCGGGACTTATAATTCACCCCTCCACTTT.

This clonotype was counted many times. The V and J genes are TRBV18 and TRBJ1-1; D is unclear. The length of the CDR3 is 13 residues. In germline, CDR1 is KGHSH, CDR2 LQKENI. Trimming shortened V by 5 bases and J by 11 bases, and 18 bases separated the two germline ends. The CDR3 reads CASSTDVDGRAFF. The CDR3 DNA is TGTGCCAGCTCAACGGACGTTGATGGTCGGGCTTTCTTT.

This clonotype was recorded many times. The chain carries TRBV24-1 and TRBJ2-2, with D unresolved. The CDR3 sequence is 13 residues long. CDR1 is KGHDR and CDR2 is SFDVKD in the germline V gene. Trimming took 7 bases from V and 6 from J, leaving 11 bases between them. The CDR3 DNA follows: TGTGCCACCAGGATGGGGTTTTCCGGGGAGCTGTTTTTT. This gives the protein CATRMGFSGELFF.

This clonotype was seen at least ten times. This chain joins TRBV12-3 or TRBV12-4 and TRBJ1-2; D might be TRBD1 (6 bases). V was cut by 5 bases and J by 12 bases, with 19 bases left in between. This CDR3 is 13 amino acids long. Here the CDR3 DNA reads TGTGCCAGCAGTCTTGGACAGTCTACTCGGGACACCTTC. Translating gives CASSLGQSTRDTF.

This clonotype was picked up a small number of times. The chain carries TRBV7-2 and TRBJ1-2; D is ambiguous. The CDR3 spans 12 residues. V gave up 1 base and J gave up 8 bases, with 8 bases separating them. Germline V gene data show CDR1 as SGHTA and CDR2 as FQGNSA. In DNA, the CDR3 is TGTGCCAGCAGCTTAGAGGTCGGGGGCTACACCTTC. Its protein is CASSLEVGGYTF. Full variable domain (rest looked up from reference TRBV7-2 and TRBJ1-2): GAGVSQSPSNKVTEKGKDVELRCDPISGHTALYWYRQSLGQGLEFLIYFQGNSAPDKSGLPSDRFSAERTGGSVSTLTIQRTQQEDSAVYLCASSLEVGGYTFGSGTRLTVV.

The chain is built from TRBV20-1 and TRBJ1-1, with 10 bases aligning to TRBD1. J was trimmed by 7 bases and V by 2 bases; bases with no gene match: 7. Per the germline V gene, CDR1 is DFQATT and CDR2 is SNEGSKA (reference sequence). The CDR3 runs to 14 residues. The CDR3 loop reads CSARRPGQGSEAFF. CDR3 nucleotide sequence: TGCAGTGCTAGAAGACCGGGACAGGGGAGTGAAGCTTTCTTT.

This clonotype has a count of ten or more. The chain joins TRBV28 to TRBJ2-7; no clear D gene. Germline assignment: CDR1 MDHEN and CDR2 SYDVKM. V lost 5 bases to trimming and J lost 6 bases, with 20 bases between them. There are 15 residues in the CDR3. The CDR3 DNA reads as TGTGCCAGCAGTGCGTCCGGAGCCGGTCGAGGCGAGCAGTACTTC. Encoded protein: CASSASGAGRGEQYF.